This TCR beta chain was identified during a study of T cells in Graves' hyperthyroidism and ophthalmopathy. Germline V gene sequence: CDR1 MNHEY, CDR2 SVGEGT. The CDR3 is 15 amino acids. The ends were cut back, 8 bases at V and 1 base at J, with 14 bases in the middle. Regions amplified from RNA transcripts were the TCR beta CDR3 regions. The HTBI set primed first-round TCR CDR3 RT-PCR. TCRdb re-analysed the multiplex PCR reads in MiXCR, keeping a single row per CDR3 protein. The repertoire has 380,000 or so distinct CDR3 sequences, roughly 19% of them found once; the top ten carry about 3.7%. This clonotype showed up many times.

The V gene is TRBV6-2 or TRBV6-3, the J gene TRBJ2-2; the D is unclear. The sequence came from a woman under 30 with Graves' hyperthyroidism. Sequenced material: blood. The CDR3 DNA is TGTGCCAGCCGCCCCAGCAGCGTGAACACCGGGGAGCTGTTTTTT. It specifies CASRPSSVNTGELFF.